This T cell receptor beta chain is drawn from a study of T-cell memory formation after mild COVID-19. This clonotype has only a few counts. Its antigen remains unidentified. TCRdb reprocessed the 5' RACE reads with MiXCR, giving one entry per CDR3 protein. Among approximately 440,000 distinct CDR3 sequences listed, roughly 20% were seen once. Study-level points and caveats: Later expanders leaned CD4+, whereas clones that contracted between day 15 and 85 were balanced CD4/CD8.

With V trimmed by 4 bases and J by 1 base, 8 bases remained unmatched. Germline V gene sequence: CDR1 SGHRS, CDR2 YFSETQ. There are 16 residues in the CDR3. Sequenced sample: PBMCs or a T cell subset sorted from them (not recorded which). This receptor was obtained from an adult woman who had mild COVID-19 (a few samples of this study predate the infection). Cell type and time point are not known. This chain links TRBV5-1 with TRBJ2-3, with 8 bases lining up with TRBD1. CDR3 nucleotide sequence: TGCGCCAGCAGCCTGAACAGGGGGAAGCGCACAGATACGCAGTATTTT. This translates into CASSLNRGKRTDTQYF.